This entry is about one T cell receptor (beta chain). Its antigen remains unidentified. Qualities for individual bases were not recorded, and no much larger clone is one base off. Whole blood was collected in K2EDTA tubes by collaborating institutions according to the institutions' own protocols. Collaborator samples were shipped for TCRbeta analysis as frozen whole blood, isolated PBMCs, or DNA extracted from either sample type. The germline V gene provides CDR1 SNHLY and CDR2 FYNNEI. V and J are truncated by 7 bases and 6 bases respectively, leaving an intervening sequence of 16 bases. The CDR3 covers 14 residues, taking in both the cysteine and the phenylalanine. Only CDR3 DNA remains: 42 bases, in frame from the first base. These data belong to a study of blood T cell repertoires in COVID-19 (dated by TCRdb to 2019 to 2021). Describing the broader study: The collaborator samples originated in the United States, Italy and Spain and spanned the acute and convalescent phases of COVID-19. Subjects who had been exposed to COVID-19, were actively infected with it, or had recovered from it provided the deeply sampled blood TCRbeta repertoires that made up the dataset. A de-identified subject ID, COVID-19 status, age in years and sex were almost always included in the sample metadata. The prospective study material was composed of cDNA or gDNA derived from T cells, B-cell-depleted T cells, or PBMCs. Samples were obtained from the ongoing ImmuneRACE study (first 160 participants) and from 1,254 subjects provided by 6 global collaborators. The repertoires were released in a freely available public database meant as a resource for research on the immune response to SARS-CoV-2. Where available, HLA class I and class II types were obtained from metadata supplied by the sample provider rather than from assay-based typing.

The study at large found these results: The amount of clinical and demographic metadata varied by source and participant and was provided uncurated.

TCRbeta CDR3 regions were amplified from genomic DNA by means of the immunoSEQ Assay, a bias-controlled multiplex PCR. The authors' analysis ran thus. Nucleated cell counts per sample were estimated from amplification of reference gene primers within the assay. Sequence reads were collapsed and filtered to measure the absolute abundance of every unique TCRbeta CDR3 rearrangement. For each sample, productive Simpson clonality was calculated by taking the square root of Simpson's diversity index across productive rearrangements. TCRdb limited this immuneACCESS table to in-frame rearrangements with V and J called. A share of clones is missing; checked studies link under half to unresolved V genes, and the rest is unexplained. V and J calls and clone size are given by that table; D and trimming were obtained from the DNA. This sample is represented by 200,000 to 300,000 clones; nearly 85% of them were singletons. Of the sample, approximately 9% falls within the top ten clones.

What was sequenced was peripheral blood. The chain employs TRBV2 and TRBJ1-3; tentative D gene TRBD1, with 6 bases matching. This receptor was obtained from a human donor in a cohort sampled during active COVID-19. CDR3 loop: CASTRDRSINTIYF. The nucleotide sequence reads as follows: TGTGCCAGCACCCGAGACAGGAGTATAAACACCATATATTTT.